Listed here are 2 T cell receptor beta chains from one sample, sequenced in a study of T cell responses to AZD1222 COVID-19 vaccine. Sequenced by immunoSEQ multiplex PCR; TCRdb stores in-frame clones only, minus some. This repertoire shows 150,000 to 200,000 clones, around 87% found once; its top ten account for 2.5% to 3%. The specimen comprised peripheral blood, sampled on day 0 of MenACWY control vaccination. These receptors were taken from an adult in good health.

There are a few counts of this clone. CDR3 region: CASMRAPAGEQFF. In DNA, the CDR3 is TGTGCCAGCATGCGGGCACCGGCGGGTGAGCAGTTCTTC. The chain recombines TRBV6-4 with TRBJ2-1, with a weak D call TRBD2 (5 bases). Germline loops: CDR1 MRHNA, CDR2 SNTAGT. The CDR3 covers 13 residues. V lost 7 bases, J lost 9 bases, and 16 bases lay in between.

The chain uses TRBV30 and TRBJ2-3; 7 positions match TRBD1. The CDR3 totals 13 residues. The germline CDR1 and CDR2 sequences are GTSNPN and SVGIG (reference sequence). J was trimmed by 2 bases and V by 7 bases; bases with no gene match: 6. DNA of the CDR3: TGTGCCTACCTGACAGGGTTCACAGATACGCAGTATTTT. Protein product: CAYLTGFTDTQYF.